This T cell receptor beta chain was sequenced for a study of beta chain features in type 1 diabetes. What was sequenced were expressed TCRB transcripts, since all of the isolated RNA had been reverse transcribed. The study sequenced naive, central memory and regulatory T cell samples to an average of about 3.5 million reads. Using immunoSEQ multiplex PCR, the repertoire was profiled, and TCRdb retains in-frame clones only, with some absent. The data hold about 350,000 clones, with roughly 21% observed a single time. Findings and caveats of the study: Among all four CD4+ subsets, Type 1 diabetes patients had TCRB CDR3s that were moderately but significantly shorter. Within patients, naive, central memory and Treg TCRB repertoires seemed more similar than within healthy donors.

Germline V CDR1 and CDR2: MGHDK, SYGVNS. The CDR3 runs to 14 residues. Deletions cut 5 bases from V and 4 bases from J, with 13 bases between. Based on CD45RO/CCR7/CD25/CD127/CD95/CD27, CD4+ regulatory, stem cell-like memory, naive and central memory cells were sorted. A few counts support this clone. Its antigen is still unknown. Material: naive CD4+ T cells from blood. The V gene is TRBV25-1, the J gene TRBJ2-3; a possible D gene is TRBD1 (6 bases). The receptor was derived from a young woman in good health. The chain's CDR3 is CASSTRQVADTQYF. CDR3 bases: TGTGCCAGCAGTACTCGACAGGTGGCAGATACGCAGTATTTT. Complete variable domain (other parts from reference TRBV25-1 and TRBJ2-3): EADIYQTPRYLVIGTGKKITLECSQTMGHDKMYWYQQDPGMELHLIHYSYGVNSTEKGDLSSESTVSRIRTEHFPLTLESARPSHTSQYLCASSTRQVADTQYFGPGTRLTVL.